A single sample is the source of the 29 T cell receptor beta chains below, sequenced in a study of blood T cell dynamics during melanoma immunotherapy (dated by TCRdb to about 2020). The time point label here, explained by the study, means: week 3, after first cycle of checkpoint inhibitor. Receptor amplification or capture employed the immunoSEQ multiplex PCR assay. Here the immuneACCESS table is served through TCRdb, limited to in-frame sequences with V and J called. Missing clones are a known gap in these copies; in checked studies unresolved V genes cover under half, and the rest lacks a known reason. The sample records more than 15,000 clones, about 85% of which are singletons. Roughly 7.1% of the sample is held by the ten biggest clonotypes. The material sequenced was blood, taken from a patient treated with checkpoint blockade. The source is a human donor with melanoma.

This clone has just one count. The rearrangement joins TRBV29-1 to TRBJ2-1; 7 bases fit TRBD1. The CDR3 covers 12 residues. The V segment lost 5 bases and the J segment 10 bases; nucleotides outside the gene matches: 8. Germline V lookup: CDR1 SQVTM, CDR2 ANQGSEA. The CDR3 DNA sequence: TGCAGCGTTCGACAGGGTTTGGGGGAGCAGTTCTTC. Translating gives CSVRQGLGEQFF.

CDR3 bases: TGTGCCAGCAGTTACTCCCCCACAACGCAGCCCCAGCATTTT. As protein: CASSYSPTTQPQHF. The V call is TRBV6-5, the J call TRBJ1-5; no clear D. Germline assignment: CDR1 MNHEY and CDR2 SVGAGI. This CDR3 spans 14 amino acids. V lost 0 bases, J lost 7 bases, and 10 bases lay in between.

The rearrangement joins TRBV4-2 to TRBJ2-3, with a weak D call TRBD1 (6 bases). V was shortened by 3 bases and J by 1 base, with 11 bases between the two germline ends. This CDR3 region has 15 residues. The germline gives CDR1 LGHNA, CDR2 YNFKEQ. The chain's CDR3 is CASSHLGHRTDTQYF. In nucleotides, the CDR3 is TGTGCCAGCAGCCACCTGGGACATCGCACAGATACGCAGTATTTT.

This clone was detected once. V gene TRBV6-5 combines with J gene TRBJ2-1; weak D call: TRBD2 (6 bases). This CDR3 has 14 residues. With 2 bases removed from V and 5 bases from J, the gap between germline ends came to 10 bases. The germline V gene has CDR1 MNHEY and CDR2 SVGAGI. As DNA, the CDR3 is TGTGCCAGCAGTTACAATAGCGGCCACAATGAGCAGTTCTTC. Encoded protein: CASSYNSGHNEQFF.

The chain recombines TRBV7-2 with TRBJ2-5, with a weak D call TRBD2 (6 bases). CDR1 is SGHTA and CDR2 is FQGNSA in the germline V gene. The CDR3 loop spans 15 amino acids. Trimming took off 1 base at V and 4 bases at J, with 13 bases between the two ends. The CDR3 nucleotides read TGTGCCAGCAGCTTAGTCACGGGAGCGGGAGAGACCCAGTACTTC. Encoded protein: CASSLVTGAGETQYF.

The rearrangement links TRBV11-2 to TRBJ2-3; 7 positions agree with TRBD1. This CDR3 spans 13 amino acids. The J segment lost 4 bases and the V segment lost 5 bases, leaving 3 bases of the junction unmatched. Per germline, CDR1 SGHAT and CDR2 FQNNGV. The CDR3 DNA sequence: TGTGCCAGCAGCGACGGACAGGCAGATACGCAGTATTTT. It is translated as CASSDGQADTQYF.

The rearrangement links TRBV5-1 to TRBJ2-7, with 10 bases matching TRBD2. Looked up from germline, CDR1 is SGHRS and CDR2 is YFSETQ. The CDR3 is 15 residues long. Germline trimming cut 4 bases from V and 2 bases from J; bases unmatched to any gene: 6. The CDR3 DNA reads TGCGCCAGCAGCCCGACTAGCGGGTTCACCTACGAGCAGTACTTC. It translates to CASSPTSGFTYEQYF.

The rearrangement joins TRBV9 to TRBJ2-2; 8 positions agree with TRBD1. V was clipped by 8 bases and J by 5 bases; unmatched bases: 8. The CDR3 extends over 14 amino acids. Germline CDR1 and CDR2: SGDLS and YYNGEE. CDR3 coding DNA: TGTGCCAGTAGGACAGGGCGGGTGACCGGGGAGCTGTTTTTT. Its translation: CASRTGRVTGELFF.

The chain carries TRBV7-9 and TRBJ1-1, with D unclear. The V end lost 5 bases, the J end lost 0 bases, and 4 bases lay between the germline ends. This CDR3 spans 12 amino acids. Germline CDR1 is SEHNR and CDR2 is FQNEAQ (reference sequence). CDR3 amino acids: CASSAVNTEAFF. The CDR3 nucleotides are TGTGCCAGCAGCGCAGTGAACACTGAAGCTTTCTTT.

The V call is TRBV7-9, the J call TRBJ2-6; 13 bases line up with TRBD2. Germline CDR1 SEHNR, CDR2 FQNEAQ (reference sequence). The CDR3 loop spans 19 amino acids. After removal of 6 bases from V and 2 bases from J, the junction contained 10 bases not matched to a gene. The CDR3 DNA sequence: TGTGCCAGCAGACTAAGACTAGCGGGAGGAATCCCTGGGGCCAACGTCCTGACTTTC. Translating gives CASRLRLAGGIPGANVLTF.

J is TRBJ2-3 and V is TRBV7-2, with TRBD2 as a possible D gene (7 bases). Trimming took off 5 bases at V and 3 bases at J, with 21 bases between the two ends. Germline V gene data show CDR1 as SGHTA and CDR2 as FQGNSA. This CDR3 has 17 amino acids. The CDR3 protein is CASSRGGGGTTTDTQYF. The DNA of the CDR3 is TGTGCCAGCAGCCGCGGGGGCGGGGGAACGACTACAGATACGCAGTATTTT.

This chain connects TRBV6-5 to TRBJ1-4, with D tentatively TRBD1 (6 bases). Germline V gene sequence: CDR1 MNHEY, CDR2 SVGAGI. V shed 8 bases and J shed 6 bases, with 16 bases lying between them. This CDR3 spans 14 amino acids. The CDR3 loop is CASRLTGRDEKLFF. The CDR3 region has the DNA TGTGCCAGCCGGCTTACAGGGAGGGATGAAAAACTGTTTTTT.

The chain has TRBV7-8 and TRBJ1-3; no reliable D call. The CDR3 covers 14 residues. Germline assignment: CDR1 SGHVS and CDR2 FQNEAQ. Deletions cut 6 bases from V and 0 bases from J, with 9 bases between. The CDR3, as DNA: TGTGCCAGCAGTCCCGGACCCTCTGGAAACACCATATATTTT. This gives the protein CASSPGPSGNTIYF.

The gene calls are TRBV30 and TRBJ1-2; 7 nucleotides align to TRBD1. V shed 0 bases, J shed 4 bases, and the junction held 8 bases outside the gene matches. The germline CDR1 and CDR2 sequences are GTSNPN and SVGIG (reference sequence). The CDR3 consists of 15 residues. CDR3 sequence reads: CAWSVPGGEAYGYTF. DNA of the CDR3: TGTGCCTGGAGTGTCCCAGGGGGTGAGGCCTATGGCTACACCTTC.

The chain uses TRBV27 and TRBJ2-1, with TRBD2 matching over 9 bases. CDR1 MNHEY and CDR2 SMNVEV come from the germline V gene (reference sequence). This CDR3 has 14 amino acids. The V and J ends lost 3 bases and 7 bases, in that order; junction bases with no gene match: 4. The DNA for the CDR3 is TGTGCCAGCAGTTTCGCGGGAGGGTCGAATGAGCAGTTCTTC. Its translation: CASSFAGGSNEQFF.

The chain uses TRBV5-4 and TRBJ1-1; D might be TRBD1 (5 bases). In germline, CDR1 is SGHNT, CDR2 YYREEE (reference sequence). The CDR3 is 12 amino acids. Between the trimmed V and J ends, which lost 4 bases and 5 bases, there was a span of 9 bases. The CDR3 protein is CASSPGGTEAFF. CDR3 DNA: TGTGCCAGCAGCCCCGGGGGGACTGAAGCTTTCTTT.

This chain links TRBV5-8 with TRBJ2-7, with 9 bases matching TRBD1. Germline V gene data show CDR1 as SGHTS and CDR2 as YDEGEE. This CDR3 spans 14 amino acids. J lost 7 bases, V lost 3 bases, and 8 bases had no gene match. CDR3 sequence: CASSSRQGVGEQYF. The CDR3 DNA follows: TGTGCCAGCAGCTCACGACAGGGGGTTGGGGAGCAGTACTTC.

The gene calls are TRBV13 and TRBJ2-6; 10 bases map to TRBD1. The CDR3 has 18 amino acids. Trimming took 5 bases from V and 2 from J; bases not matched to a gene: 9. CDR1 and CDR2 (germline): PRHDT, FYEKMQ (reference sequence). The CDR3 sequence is CASSTPRQGAPGANVLTF. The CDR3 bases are TGTGCCAGCAGCACGCCGAGACAGGGGGCTCCTGGGGCCAACGTCCTGACTTTC.

CDR3 protein: CASSSGILAGVGREEQYF. CDR3 sequence (DNA): TGTGCCAGCAGCTCGGGGATTCTAGCGGGAGTTGGGAGGGAAGAGCAGTACTTC. The chain recombines TRBV9 with TRBJ2-7; TRBD2 aligns across 10 bases. The CDR3 contains 18 residues. Germline CDR1 SGDLS, CDR2 YYNGEE. V lost 4 bases and J lost 7; bases outside the gene matches: 20. Complete variable domain (other parts from reference TRBV9 and TRBJ2-7): DSGVTQTPKHLITATGQRVTLRCSPRSGDLSVYWYQQSLDQGLQFLIQYYNGEERAKGNILERFSAQQFPDLHSELNLSSLELGDSALYFCASSSGILAGVGREEQYFGPGTRLTVT.

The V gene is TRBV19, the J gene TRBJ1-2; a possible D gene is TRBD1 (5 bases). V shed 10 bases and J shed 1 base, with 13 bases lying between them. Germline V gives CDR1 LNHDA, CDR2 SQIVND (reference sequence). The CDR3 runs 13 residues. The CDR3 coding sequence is TGTGCCACCGCTGATCAGGGTAACTATGGCTACACCTTC. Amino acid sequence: CATADQGNYGYTF.

The CDR3 coding sequence is TGTGCCAGTCAAACCCCTGGCACAGATACGCAGTATTTT. This codes for CASQTPGTDTQYF. The gene calls are TRBV19 and TRBJ2-3; D is unresolved. Trimming shortened V by 8 bases and J by 1 base, and 10 bases separated the two germline ends. This CDR3 has 13 residues. Germline CDR1 LNHDA, CDR2 SQIVND (reference sequence).

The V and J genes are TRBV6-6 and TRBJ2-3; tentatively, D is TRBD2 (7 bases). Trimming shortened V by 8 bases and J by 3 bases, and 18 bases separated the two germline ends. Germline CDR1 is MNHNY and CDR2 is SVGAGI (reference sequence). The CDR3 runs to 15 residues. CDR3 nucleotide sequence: TGTGCCAGCCTCCAAAGGGGGGACTATACAGATACGCAGTATTTT. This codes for CASLQRGDYTDTQYF.

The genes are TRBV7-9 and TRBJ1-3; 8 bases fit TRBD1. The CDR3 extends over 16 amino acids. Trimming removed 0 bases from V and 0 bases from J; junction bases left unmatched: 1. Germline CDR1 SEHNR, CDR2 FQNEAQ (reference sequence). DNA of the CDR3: TGTGCCAGCAGCTTAGCGACAGGGGACTCTGGAAACACCATATATTTT. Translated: CASSLATGDSGNTIYF.

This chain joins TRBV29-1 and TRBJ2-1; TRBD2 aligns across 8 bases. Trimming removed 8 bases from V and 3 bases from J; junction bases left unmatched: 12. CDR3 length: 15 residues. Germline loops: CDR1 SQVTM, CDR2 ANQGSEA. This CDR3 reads CSHRGTGGDYNEQFF. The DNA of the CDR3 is TGCAGCCACCGGGGAACGGGAGGGGACTACAATGAGCAGTTCTTC.

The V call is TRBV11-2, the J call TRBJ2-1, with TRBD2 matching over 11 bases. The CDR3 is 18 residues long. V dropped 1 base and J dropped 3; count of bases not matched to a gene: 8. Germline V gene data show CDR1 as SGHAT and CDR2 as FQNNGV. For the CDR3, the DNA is TGTGCCAGCAGCTTAGGAGCCTCCGGGACTAGCGGCTACAATGAGCAGTTCTTC. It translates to CASSLGASGTSGYNEQFF.

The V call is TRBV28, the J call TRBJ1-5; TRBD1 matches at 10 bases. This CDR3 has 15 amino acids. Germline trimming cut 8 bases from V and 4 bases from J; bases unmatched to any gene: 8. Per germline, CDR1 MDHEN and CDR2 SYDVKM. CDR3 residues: CASGRTGGENQPQHF. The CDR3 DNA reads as TGTGCCAGCGGCCGGACAGGGGGGGAAAATCAGCCCCAGCATTTT.

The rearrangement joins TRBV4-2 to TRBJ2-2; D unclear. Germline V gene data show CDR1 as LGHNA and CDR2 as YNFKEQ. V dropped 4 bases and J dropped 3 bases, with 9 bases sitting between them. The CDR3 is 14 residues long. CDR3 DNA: TGTGCCAGCAGCCGCCCTACTTACACCGGGGAGCTGTTTTTT. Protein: CASSRPTYTGELFF.

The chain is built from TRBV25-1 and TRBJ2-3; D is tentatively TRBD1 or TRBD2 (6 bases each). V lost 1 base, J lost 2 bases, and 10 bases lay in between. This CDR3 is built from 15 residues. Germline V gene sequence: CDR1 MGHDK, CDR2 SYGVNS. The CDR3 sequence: CASSEFWGATDTQYF. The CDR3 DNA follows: TGTGCCAGCAGTGAATTCTGGGGGGCCACAGATACGCAGTATTTT.

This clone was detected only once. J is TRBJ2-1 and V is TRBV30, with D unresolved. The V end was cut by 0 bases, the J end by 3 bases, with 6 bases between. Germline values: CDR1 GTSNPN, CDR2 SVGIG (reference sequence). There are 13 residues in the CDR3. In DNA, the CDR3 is TGTGCCTGGAGTGTTGGGGACTACAATGAGCAGTTCTTC. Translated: CAWSVGDYNEQFF. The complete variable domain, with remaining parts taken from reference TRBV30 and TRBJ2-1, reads SQTIHQWPATLVQPVGSPLSLECTVEGTSNPNLYWYRQAAGRGLQLLFYSVGIGQISSEVPQNLSASRPQDRQFILSSKKLLLSDSGFYLCAWSVGDYNEQFFGPGTRLTVL.